Listed below are T cell receptor beta chains from one sample, sequenced in a study of cytomegalovirus exposure and HLA in healthy donors. Libraries were prepared by immunoSEQ multiplex PCR; TCRdb keeps only in-frame clonotypes and omits some of them. Of over 150,000 clones in the sample, approximately 85% were seen once. The material sequenced was PBMCs. The receptors originated from a girl aged 2 to 9 in good health and CMV-seropositive. Both conserved end residues are trimmed from each CDR3.

V gene	J gene	CDR3 protein
TRBV10-1	TRBJ1-4	ASSSGTVNEKLF
TRBV7-2	TRBJ2-3	ASSPGLVVDTQY
TRBV7-3	TRBJ1-2	ASSLTGGGGYT
TRBV4-1	TRBJ1-1	ASSQEDRANTEAF
TRBV28	TRBJ1-5	ASSLRGGLTYNQPQH
TRBV5-1	TRBJ2-1	ASSLRAGVLNNEQF
TRBV28	TRBJ2-7	ASSYQPGLAGGRGSYEQY
TRBV28	TRBJ2-7	ASSFRASGSHEQY
TRBV29-1	TRBJ1-3	SVPKPVPYSGNTIY
TRBV6-1	TRBJ2-5	ASSEAAGVQETQY
TRBV30	TRBJ1-4	AWSGVRSGNGKLF
TRBV25-1	TRBJ1-5	ASNAQGWNQPQH
TRBV15	TRBJ2-1	ATGGTGLRDEQF
TRBV7-3	TRBJ2-2	ASSTGPNTGELF
TRBV2	TRBJ2-3	ASKRWDTGADTQY
TRBV6-6	TRBJ2-1	ASSPTSSRDEQF
TRBV27	TRBJ1-1	ASSYTGDTEAF
TRBV30	TRBJ1-4	AWSVVPRGFEKLF
TRBV5-1	TRBJ2-2	ASSLAGNTGELF
TRBV5-4	TRBJ1-2	ASSLDYYGYT
TRBV2	TRBJ1-1	ASSETGFMNTEAF
TRBV10-3	TRBJ2-2	AISDFMGLPTTGELF
TRBV5-1	TRBJ2-3	ASSLGSGRDTQY
TRBV19	TRBJ2-2	ASSTQLAGENTGELF
TRBV2	TRBJ1-2	ASGGGFNYGYT
TRBV27	TRBJ2-2	ASSSDWNTGELF
TRBV30	TRBJ2-1	AWSSGPSSYNEQF
TRBV4-1	TRBJ1-3	ASSPLVAAGNTIY
TRBV4-1	TRBJ2-5	ASSQARARGIGAQY
TRBV7-6	TRBJ2-2	ASSPGNTGELF
TRBV15	TRBJ2-1	ATSRNGRGNEQF
TRBV7-8	TRBJ2-5	ASSLWTTQETQY
TRBV11-2	TRBJ2-3	ASSLAPPFTGGAEDTQY
TRBV2	TRBJ1-5	ASSERTGNDQPQH
TRBV30	TRBJ1-2	AWSVQGRANYGYT
TRBV11-2	TRBJ2-5	ASSKGDAGGPSETQY
TRBV2	TRBJ2-1	ASSDHSGRANEQF
TRBV28	TRBJ2-1	ASSFQWGLSGAGVYNEQF